The present TCR beta chain was sequenced within a study of blood T cell repertoires in COVID-19. At the level of the study: COVID-19 samples, acute and convalescent, were from the United States, Italy and Spain.

In the authors' workflow: From reference gene primer amplification, estimates of nucleated cell counts were derived. Profiled with immunoSEQ multiplex PCR; TCRdb holds only in-frame clones, not every one. V, J and clone size derive from that table, while D and trimming were established from the DNA sequence. The sample yields tens of thousands of clones, around 81% seen once. The specimen sequenced was peripheral blood. This clonotype was sampled from a man between 65 and 80 years old with acute or convalescent COVID-19.

CDR3 bases: TGTGCCAGCAGCTTAGTGGGGGACAGGGTTGAAAAACTGTTTTTT. The encoded protein is CASSLVGDRVEKLFF. The V call is TRBV11-2, the J call TRBJ1-4, with 9 nucleotides matching TRBD1. With V trimmed by 1 base and J by 7 bases, 4 bases remained unmatched. CDR1 SGHAT and CDR2 FQNNGV come from the germline V gene. The CDR3 is 15 residues long. Together with reference TRBV11-2 and TRBJ1-4, the CDR3 gives the full variable domain: EAGVAQSPRYKIIEKRQSVAFWCNPISGHATLYWYQQILGQGPKLLIQFQNNGVVDDSQLPKDRFSAERLKGVDSTLKIQPAKLEDSAVYLCASSLVGDRVEKLFFGSGTQLSVL.